Listed here are 5 T cell receptor beta chains from one sample, sequenced in a study of CD8 T cells in ankylosing spondylitis. TCRdb independently ran MiXCR on the 5' RACE reads; one entry per CDR3 protein. In the table there are about 200,000 distinct CDR3 sequences, more than 10% of which are singletons. The sequenced material came from blood, either unsorted or a sorted T cell fraction (not recorded which). Receptor source: a male donor with ankylosing spondylitis or in good health (not recorded which).

The chain couples TRBV6-1 to TRBJ2-7, with 8 bases that match TRBD1. V lost 5 bases and J lost 5; bases outside the gene matches: 8. This CDR3 comprises 14 residues. CDR1 and CDR2 (germline): MNHNS, SASEGT. The CDR3 region has the DNA TGTGCCAGCAGTATAGGACAGGGAAGGAACGAGCAGTACTTC. Encoded protein: CASSIGQGRNEQYF.

The genes are TRBV21-1 and TRBJ1-1; TRBD1 is taken as the D call from the table, unchecked against the DNA. TRBV21-1 is reported as a pseudogene. CDR3 length: 16 amino acids. The CDR3 loop is CASSSLGAGGSREAFF. The CDR3 nucleotides are TGTGCCAGCAGCTCACTAGGGGCAGGGGGCTCAAGGGAAGCTTTCTTT.

The V call is TRBV29-1, the J call TRBJ1-2, with D uncertain. CDR3 length: 9 amino acids. Deletions cut 1 base from V and 10 bases from J, with 4 bases between. Germline CDR1 and CDR2: SQVTM and ANQGSEA. CDR3 coding DNA: TGCAGCGTTGAAGCGGACTACACCTTC. It translates to CSVEADYTF.

The chain recombines TRBV10-3 with TRBJ2-5; D may match TRBD1 or TRBD2 (5 bases each). CDR3 length: 13 amino acids. Deletions cut 8 bases from V and 4 bases from J, with 14 bases between. Germline CDR1 is ENHRY and CDR2 is SYGVKD. This CDR3 is CAIGGGLGETQYF. In DNA form, the CDR3 reads TGTGCCATCGGGGGTGGATTGGGAGAGACCCAGTACTTC.

Ten or more counts support this clonotype. The chain combines TRBV4-1 with TRBJ2-1, with D possibly being TRBD1 (6 bases). Germline values: CDR1 MGHRA, CDR2 YSYEKL. Trimming took 0 bases from V and 4 from J, leaving 16 bases between them. The CDR3 runs 17 residues. The CDR3 DNA reads as TGCGCCAGCAGCCAAGACCAGGACAGCTGGCATTACAATGAGCAGTTCTTC. Translated, it gives CASSQDQDSWHYNEQFF.